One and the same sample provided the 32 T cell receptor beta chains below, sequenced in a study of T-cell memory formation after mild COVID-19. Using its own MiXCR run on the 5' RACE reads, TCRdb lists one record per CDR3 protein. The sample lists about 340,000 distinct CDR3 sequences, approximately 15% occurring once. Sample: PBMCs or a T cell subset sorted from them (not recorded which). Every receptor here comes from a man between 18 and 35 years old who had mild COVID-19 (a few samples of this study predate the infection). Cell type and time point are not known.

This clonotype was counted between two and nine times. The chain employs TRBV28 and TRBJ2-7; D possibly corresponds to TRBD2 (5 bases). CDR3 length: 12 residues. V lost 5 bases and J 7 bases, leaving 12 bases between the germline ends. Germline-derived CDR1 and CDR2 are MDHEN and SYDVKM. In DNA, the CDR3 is TGTGCCAGCAGTCGCCTAGGGAGAGAGCAGTACGTC. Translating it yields CASSRLGREQYV.

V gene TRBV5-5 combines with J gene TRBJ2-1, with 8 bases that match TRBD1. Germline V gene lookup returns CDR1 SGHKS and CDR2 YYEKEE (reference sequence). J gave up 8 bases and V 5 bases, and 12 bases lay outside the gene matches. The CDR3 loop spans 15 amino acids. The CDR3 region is CASRNYRGWGDEQFF. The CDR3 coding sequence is TGTGCCAGCAGAAATTACAGGGGGTGGGGCGATGAGCAGTTCTTC.

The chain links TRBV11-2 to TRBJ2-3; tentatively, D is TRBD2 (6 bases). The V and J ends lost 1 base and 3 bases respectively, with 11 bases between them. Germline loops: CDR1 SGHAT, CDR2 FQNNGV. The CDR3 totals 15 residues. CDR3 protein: CASSLVSGVTDTQYF. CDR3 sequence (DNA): TGTGCCAGCAGCTTAGTTTCGGGGGTAACAGATACGCAGTATTTT.

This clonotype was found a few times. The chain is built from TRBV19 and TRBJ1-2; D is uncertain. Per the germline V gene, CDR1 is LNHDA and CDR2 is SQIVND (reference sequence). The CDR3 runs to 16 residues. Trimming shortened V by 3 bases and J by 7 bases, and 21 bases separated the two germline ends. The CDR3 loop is CASSISWYQANSGYTF. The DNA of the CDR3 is TGTGCCAGTAGTATTTCTTGGTACCAGGCTAATAGTGGCTACACCTTC.

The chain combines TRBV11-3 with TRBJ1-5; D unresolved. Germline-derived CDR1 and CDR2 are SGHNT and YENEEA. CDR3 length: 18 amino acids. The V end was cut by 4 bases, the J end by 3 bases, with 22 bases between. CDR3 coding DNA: TGTGCCAGCAGCTCCCAGATCGTGTTTTTTCTAAACAATCAGCCCCAGCATTTT. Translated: CASSSQIVFFLNNQPQHF.

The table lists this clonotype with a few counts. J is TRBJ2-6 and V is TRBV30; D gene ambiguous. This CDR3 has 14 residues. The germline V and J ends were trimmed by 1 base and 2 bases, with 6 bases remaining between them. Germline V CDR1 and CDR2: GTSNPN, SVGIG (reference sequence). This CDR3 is CAWSAGAGANVLTF. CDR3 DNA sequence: TGTGCCTGGAGTGCAGGTGCTGGGGCCAACGTCCTGACTTTC.

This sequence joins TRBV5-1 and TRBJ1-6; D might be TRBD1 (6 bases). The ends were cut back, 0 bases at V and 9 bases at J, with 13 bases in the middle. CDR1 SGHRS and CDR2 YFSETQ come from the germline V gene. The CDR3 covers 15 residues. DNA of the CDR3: TGCGCCAGCAGCTTGGTACAGGGTGCCGGTTCACCCCTCCACTTT. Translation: CASSLVQGAGSPLHF.

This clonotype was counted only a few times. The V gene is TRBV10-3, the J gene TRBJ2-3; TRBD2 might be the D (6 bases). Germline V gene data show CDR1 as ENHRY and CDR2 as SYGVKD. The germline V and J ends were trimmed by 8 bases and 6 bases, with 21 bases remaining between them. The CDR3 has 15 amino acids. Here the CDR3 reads CAIAGSPAPRDTQYF. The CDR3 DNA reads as TGTGCCATCGCGGGATCTCCCGCTCCCCGGGATACGCAGTATTTT.

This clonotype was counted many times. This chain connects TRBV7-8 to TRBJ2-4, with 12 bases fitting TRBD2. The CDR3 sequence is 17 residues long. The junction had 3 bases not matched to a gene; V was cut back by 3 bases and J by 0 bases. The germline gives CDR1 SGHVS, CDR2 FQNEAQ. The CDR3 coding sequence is TGTGCCAGCAGCTTCGTACTAGCGGGGGGAGCCAAAAACATTCAGTACTTC. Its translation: CASSFVLAGGAKNIQYF.

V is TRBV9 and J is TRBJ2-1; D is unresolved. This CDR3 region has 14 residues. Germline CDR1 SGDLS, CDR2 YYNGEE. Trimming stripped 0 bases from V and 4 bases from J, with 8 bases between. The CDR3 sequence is CASSVALKYNEQFF. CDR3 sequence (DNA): TGTGCCAGCAGCGTAGCACTTAAATACAATGAGCAGTTCTTC.

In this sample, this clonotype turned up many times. The CDR3 protein is CASSQAPGDEGYTF. In nucleotides, the CDR3 is TGTGCCAGCAGCCAAGCCCCAGGGGATGAAGGCTACACCTTC. V usage is TRBV4-2 and J usage is TRBJ1-2, with D maybe TRBD1 (6 bases). The CDR3 extends over 14 amino acids. V lost 1 base and J lost 8, with 14 bases in between. Germline CDR1 reads LGHNA; CDR2 reads YNFKEQ.

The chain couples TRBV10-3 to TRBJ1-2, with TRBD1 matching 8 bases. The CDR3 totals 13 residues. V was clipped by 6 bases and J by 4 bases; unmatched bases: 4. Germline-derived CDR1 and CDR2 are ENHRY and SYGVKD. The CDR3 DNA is TGTGCCATCAGCGTACAGGGGGGCTATGGCTACACCTTC. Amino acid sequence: CAISVQGGYGYTF.

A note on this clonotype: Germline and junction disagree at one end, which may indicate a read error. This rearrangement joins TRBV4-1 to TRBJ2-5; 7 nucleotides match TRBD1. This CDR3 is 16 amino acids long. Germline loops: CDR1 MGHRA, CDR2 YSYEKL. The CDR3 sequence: CASSQGQLEWQGTQYF. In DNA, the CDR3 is TGCGCCAGCAGCCAGGGACAGCTCGAGTGGCAAGGGACCCAGTACTTC.

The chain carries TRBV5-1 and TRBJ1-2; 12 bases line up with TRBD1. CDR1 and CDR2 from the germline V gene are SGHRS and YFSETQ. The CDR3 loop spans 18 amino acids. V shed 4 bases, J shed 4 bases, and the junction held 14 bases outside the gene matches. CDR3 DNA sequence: TGCGCCAGCAGCCTAACCGGGACAGGGGGCAGAAGTAGCTATGGCTACACCTTC. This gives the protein CASSLTGTGGRSSYGYTF.

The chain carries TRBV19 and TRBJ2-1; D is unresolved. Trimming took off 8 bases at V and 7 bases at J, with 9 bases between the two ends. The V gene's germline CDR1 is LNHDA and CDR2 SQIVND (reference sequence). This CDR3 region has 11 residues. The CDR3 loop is CASLKWNEQFF. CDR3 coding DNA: TGTGCCAGTCTTAAGTGGAATGAGCAGTTCTTC.

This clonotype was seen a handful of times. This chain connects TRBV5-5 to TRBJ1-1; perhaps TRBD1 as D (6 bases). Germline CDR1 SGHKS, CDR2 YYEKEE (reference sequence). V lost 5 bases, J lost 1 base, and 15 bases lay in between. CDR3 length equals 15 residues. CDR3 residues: CASRDTGLGNTEAFF. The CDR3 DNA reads TGTGCCAGCAGGGATACAGGGCTGGGGAACACTGAAGCTTTCTTT.

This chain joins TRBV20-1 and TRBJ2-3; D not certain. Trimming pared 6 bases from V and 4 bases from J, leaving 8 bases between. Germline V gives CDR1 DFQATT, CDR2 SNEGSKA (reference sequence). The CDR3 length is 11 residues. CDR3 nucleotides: TGCAGTGCCGCGCTCTCAGATACGCAGTATTTT. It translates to CSAALSDTQYF.

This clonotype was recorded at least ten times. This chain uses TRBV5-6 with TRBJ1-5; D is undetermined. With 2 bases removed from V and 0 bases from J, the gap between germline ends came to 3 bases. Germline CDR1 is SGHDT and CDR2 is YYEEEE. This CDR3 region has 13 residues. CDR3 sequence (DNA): TGTGCCAGCAGCTTCGCTAGCAATCAGCCCCAGCATTTT. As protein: CASSFASNQPQHF.

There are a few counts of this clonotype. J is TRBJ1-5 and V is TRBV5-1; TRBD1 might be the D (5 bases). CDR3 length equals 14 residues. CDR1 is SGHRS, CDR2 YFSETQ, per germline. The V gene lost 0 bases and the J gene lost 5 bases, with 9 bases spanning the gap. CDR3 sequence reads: CASSLGDLDQPQHF. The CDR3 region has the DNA TGCGCCAGCAGCTTGGGGGACTTAGATCAGCCCCAGCATTTT. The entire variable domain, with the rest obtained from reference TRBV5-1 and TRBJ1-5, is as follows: KAGVTQTPRYLIKTRGQQVTLSCSPISGHRSVSWYQQTPGQGLQFLFEYFSETQRNKGNFPGRFSGRQFSNSRSEMNVSTLELGDSALYLCASSLGDLDQPQHFGDGTRLSIL.

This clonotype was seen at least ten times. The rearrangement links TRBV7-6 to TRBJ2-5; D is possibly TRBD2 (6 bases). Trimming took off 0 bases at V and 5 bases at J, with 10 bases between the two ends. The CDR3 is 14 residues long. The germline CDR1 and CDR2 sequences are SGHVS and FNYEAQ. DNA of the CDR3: TGTGCCAGCAGCTTAGCACTAGCTCGGGAGACCCAGTACTTC. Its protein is CASSLALARETQYF.

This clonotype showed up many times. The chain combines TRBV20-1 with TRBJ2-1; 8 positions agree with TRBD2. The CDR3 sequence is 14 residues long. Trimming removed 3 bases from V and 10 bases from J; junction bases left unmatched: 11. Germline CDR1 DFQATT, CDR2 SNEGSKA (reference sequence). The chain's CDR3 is CSASIGSGVTEQFF. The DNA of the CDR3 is TGCAGTGCTAGTATTGGTAGCGGGGTCACCGAGCAGTTCTTC.

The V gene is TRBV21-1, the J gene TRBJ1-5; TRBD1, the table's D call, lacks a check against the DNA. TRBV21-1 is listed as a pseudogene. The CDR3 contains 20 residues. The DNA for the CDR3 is TGTGCCAGCAGCAAAGACGGGACTCAATGGGGGCGTCGGGTCAATCAGCCCCAGCATTTT. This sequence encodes CASSKDGTQWGRRVNQPQHF.

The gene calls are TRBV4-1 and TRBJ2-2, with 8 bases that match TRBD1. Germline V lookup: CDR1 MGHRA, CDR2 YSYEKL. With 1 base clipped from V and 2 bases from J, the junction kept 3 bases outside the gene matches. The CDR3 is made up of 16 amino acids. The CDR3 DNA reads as TGCGCCAGCAGCCAAGCCGGGACAGGTAACACCGGGGAGCTGTTTTTT. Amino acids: CASSQAGTGNTGELFF.

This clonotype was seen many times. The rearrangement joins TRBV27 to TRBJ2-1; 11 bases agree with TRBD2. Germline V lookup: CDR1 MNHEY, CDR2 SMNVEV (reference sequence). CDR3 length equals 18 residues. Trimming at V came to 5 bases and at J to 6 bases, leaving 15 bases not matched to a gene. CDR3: CASSPATSGVGQGNEQFF. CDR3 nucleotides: TGTGCCAGCAGTCCCGCGACTAGCGGGGTCGGGCAGGGCAATGAGCAGTTCTTC.

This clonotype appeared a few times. The CDR3 nucleotides are TGTGCCAGCAGCCTCGACGGGGGGGGCGGAACTGAAGCTTTCTTT. This translates into CASSLDGGGGTEAFF. The V and J genes are TRBV9 and TRBJ1-1; D might be TRBD1 (6 bases). The CDR3 spans 15 residues. From germline, CDR1 is SGDLS and CDR2 YYNGEE. Trimming left V 4 bases short and J 5 bases short, with 18 bases between.

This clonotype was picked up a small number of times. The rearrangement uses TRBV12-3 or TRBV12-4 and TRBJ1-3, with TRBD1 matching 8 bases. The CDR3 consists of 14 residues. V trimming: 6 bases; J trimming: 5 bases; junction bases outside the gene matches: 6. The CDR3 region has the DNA TGTGCCAGCAGGCCGACAGGGGCCCGAAACACCATATATTTT. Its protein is CASRPTGARNTIYF.

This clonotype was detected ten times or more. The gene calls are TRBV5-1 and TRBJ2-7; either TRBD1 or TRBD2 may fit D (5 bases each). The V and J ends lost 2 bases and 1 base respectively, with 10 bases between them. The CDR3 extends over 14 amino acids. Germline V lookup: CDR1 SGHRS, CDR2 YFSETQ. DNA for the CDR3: TGCGCCAGCAGCTTTGGGGGTGGTTCCTACGAGCAGTACTTC. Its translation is CASSFGGGSYEQYF.

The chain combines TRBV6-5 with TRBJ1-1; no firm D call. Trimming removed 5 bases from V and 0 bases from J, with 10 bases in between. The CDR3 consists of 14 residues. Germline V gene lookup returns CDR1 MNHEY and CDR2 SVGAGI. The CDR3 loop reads CASSPLIMNTEAFF. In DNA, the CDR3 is TGTGCCAGCAGTCCTCTGATTATGAACACTGAAGCTTTCTTT.

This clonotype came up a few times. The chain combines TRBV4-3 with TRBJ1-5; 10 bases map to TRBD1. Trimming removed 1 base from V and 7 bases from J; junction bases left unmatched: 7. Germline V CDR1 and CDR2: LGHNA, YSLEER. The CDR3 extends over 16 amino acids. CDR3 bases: TGCGCCAGCAGCCAAGCGGGACAGGGGAGGGGGCAGCCCCAGCATTTT. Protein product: CASSQAGQGRGQPQHF.

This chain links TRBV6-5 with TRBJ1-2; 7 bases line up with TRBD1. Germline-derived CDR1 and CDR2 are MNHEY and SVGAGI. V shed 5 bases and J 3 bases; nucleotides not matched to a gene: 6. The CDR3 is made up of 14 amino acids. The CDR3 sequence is CASSIQGTYYGYTF. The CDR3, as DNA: TGTGCCAGCAGTATACAGGGGACTTACTATGGCTACACCTTC.

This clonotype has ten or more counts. This CDR3 is CASSRTGGEQYF. CDR3 DNA: TGCGCCAGCAGCCGAACAGGGGGTGAGCAGTACTTC. V and J are TRBV4-1 and TRBJ2-7; 8 nucleotides agree with TRBD1. CDR1 is MGHRA, CDR2 YSYEKL, per germline. V lost 4 bases, J lost 7 bases, and 3 bases stayed unmatched. This CDR3 is built from 12 residues.

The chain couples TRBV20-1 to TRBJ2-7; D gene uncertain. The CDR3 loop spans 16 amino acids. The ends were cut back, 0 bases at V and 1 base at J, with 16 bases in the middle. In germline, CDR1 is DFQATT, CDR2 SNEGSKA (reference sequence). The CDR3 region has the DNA TGCAGTGCTAGAGATCAGAGGCCAGATACTTCCTACGAGCAGTACTTC. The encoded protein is CSARDQRPDTSYEQYF.